Below, 20 T cell receptor beta chains from the same sample are listed, as sequenced in a study of CD8+ T cells in alopecia areata. Treatment of the sample: oral pan-JAK inhibitor, 5-10 mg twice daily. It was cDNA, reverse transcribed from extracted RNA, that served as the sequencing template. Sequenced by immunoSEQ multiplex PCR; TCRdb stores in-frame clones only, minus some. The repertoire holds approximately 190,000 clones, with 58% as singletons. Here the sequenced sample was CD4+ T cells sorted from blood, taken at week 24, from a patient treated with tofacitinib. Source of these receptors: a human donor with alopecia areata.

There are a few counts of this clone. J is TRBJ2-7 and V is TRBV6-5; D is unclear. The CDR3 is made up of 14 amino acids. Germline V gene lookup returns CDR1 MNHEY and CDR2 SVGAGI. Between the trimmed V and J ends, which lost 0 bases and 3 bases, there was a span of 9 bases. CDR3 amino acids: CASSYSRSYYEQYF. Written as DNA, the CDR3 is TGTGCCAGCAGTTACTCGCGGTCGTACTACGAGCAGTACTTC.

The chain couples TRBV30 to TRBJ2-2; TRBD1 matches 7 bases. Germline V gene sequence: CDR1 GTSNPN, CDR2 SVGIG (reference sequence). Losses at the gene ends were 1 base for V and 5 bases for J; bases not matched to a gene: 4. This CDR3 has 14 amino acids. CDR3 nucleotide sequence: TGTGCCTGGAGTGGCTACAGGGGAACCGGGGAGCTGTTTTTT. It is translated as CAWSGYRGTGELFF.

This clone was counted a few times. The chain has TRBV19 and TRBJ2-6, with D perhaps matching TRBD1 (6 bases). Germline V gene data show CDR1 as LNHDA and CDR2 as SQIVND (reference sequence). CDR3 length equals 18 residues. Trimming shortened V by 4 bases and J by 1 base, and 17 bases separated the two germline ends. CDR3 sequence reads: CASSRVWDKLSGANVLTF. The CDR3 DNA follows: TGTGCCAGTAGTAGGGTCTGGGACAAGCTGTCTGGGGCCAACGTCCTGACTTTC.

The CDR3 DNA sequence: TGTGCCAGCAGCTTAACAGTGACCGGCCAAGATACGCAGTATTTT. Translating it yields CASSLTVTGQDTQYF. V gene TRBV7-3 combines with J gene TRBJ2-3, with no clear D. Germline CDR1 and CDR2: SGHTA and FQGTGA. V was trimmed by 0 bases and J by 5 bases, leaving 12 bases between them. The CDR3 is made up of 15 amino acids.

The gene calls are TRBV4-3 and TRBJ1-2, with D tentatively TRBD1 (5 bases). Per germline, CDR1 LGHNA and CDR2 YSLEER. V lost 1 base and J lost 7, with 13 bases in between. The CDR3 totals 14 residues. Written as DNA, the CDR3 is TGCGCCAGCAGCCAAGGTTTAGGGACTTTTGGCTACACCTTC. This encodes CASSQGLGTFGYTF.

V is TRBV4-2 and J is TRBJ2-4, with a possible D match to TRBD2 (7 bases). This CDR3 region has 15 residues. The germline V gene encodes CDR1 LGHNA and CDR2 YNFKEQ. V shed 3 bases and J shed 0 bases, with 9 bases lying between them. CDR3 region: CASSQGGLAKNIQYF. As DNA, the CDR3 is TGTGCCAGCAGCCAGGGGGGGCTAGCCAAAAACATTCAGTACTTC.

V and J are TRBV10-3 and TRBJ2-1; the D gene could be TRBD1 or TRBD2 (5 bases each). The CDR3 extends over 13 amino acids. V lost 10 bases to trimming and J lost 8 bases, with 18 bases between them. The germline V gene encodes CDR1 ENHRY and CDR2 SYGVKD. The CDR3 spells CATRDPRVDEQFF. DNA of the CDR3: TGTGCCACCCGGGACCCCAGGGTCGATGAGCAGTTCTTC.

This chain connects TRBV5-6 to TRBJ1-2; possibly TRBD1 for D (6 bases). The ends were cut back, 6 bases at V and 6 bases at J, with 9 bases in the middle. This CDR3 comprises 11 residues. Germline V lookup: CDR1 SGHDT, CDR2 YYEEEE. The DNA of the CDR3 is TGTGCCAGCACTCGACAGGATGGCTACACCTTC. Protein sequence: CASTRQDGYTF.

The chain employs TRBV23-1 and TRBJ2-4; D tentatively reads TRBD1 or TRBD2 (5 bases each). TRBV23-1 is identified as an open reading frame with a role that is uncertain. The germline V and J ends were trimmed by 10 bases and 6 bases, with 13 bases remaining between them. CDR3 length equals 12 residues. In DNA form, the CDR3 reads TGCGCCACCGGGACGGTCGTAAACATTCAGTACTTC. Protein sequence: CATGTVVNIQYF.

The chain recombines TRBV28 with TRBJ2-2; TRBD1 matches 9 bases. This CDR3 is 15 amino acids long. The V gene end was trimmed by 6 bases and the J gene end by 6 bases; junction bases not matched to a gene: 8. Germline V gene lookup returns CDR1 MDHEN and CDR2 SYDVKM. The CDR3 DNA sequence: TGTGCCAGCAGGGGTAACAGGGGGCGCGCCGGGGAGCTGTTTTTT. It is translated as CASRGNRGRAGELFF.

The chain uses TRBV4-3 and TRBJ1-2; unclear D gene. Trimming took off 2 bases at V and 7 bases at J, with 14 bases between the two ends. The CDR3 covers 14 residues. The germline V gene has CDR1 LGHNA and CDR2 YSLEER. CDR3 sequence: CASSQQRGFGGYTF. The DNA for the CDR3 is TGCGCCAGCAGCCAACAAAGAGGGTTCGGTGGCTACACCTTC.

The rearrangement links TRBV25-1 to TRBJ2-5, with 8 bases fitting TRBD1. The CDR3 has 18 residues. The V segment lost 0 bases and the J segment 4 bases; nucleotides outside the gene matches: 13. Germline V gene sequence: CDR1 MGHDK, CDR2 SYGVNS. As DNA, the CDR3 is TGTGCCAGCAGTGAATATCTTCTGGGGACAGGCCAGCCAGAGACCCAGTACTTC. It encodes CASSEYLLGTGQPETQYF.

This clone was seen a few times. The sample contains more than one DNA sequence encoding this CDR3. This sequence joins TRBV7-3 and TRBJ1-2; TRBD1 is a possible D gene (5 bases). Looked up from germline, CDR1 is SGHTA and CDR2 is FQGTGA. The CDR3 has 13 amino acids. Trimming took off 5 bases at V and 1 base at J, with 8 bases between the two ends. This chain's CDR3 is CASSPDSNYGYTF. DNA of the CDR3: TGTGCCAGCAGCCCCGACAGTAACTATGGCTACACCTTC.

This clone was seen a single time. This chain joins TRBV28 and TRBJ1-4; tentative D call: TRBD1 (6 bases). V lost 3 bases to trimming and J lost 8 bases, with 16 bases between them. Germline V gene lookup returns CDR1 MDHEN and CDR2 SYDVKM. The CDR3 is made up of 15 amino acids. The CDR3 is CASSFRGAIEEKLFF. The DNA for the CDR3 is TGTGCCAGCAGTTTTCGGGGGGCGATAGAAGAAAAACTGTTTTTT.

The V gene is TRBV5-1, the J gene TRBJ1-2, with 9 bases lining up with TRBD1. The CDR3 contains 13 residues. The germline V gene encodes CDR1 SGHRS and CDR2 YFSETQ. The J segment lost 8 bases and the V segment lost 0 bases, leaving 2 bases of the junction unmatched. Here the CDR3 reads CASSLGTGDGYTF. The CDR3 DNA follows: TGCGCCAGCAGCTTGGGGACAGGGGACGGCTACACCTTC.

This clone appeared a few times. The V and J genes are TRBV29-1 and TRBJ1-2; the match to TRBD1 covers 9 bases. V gave up 4 bases and J gave up 7 bases; unmatched junction bases: 7. Germline V gives CDR1 SQVTM, CDR2 ANQGSEA. CDR3 length: 13 amino acids. The CDR3 DNA is TGCAGCGTTGTTGACAGGGGGTTGTCTGGCTACACCTTC. Translating gives CSVVDRGLSGYTF.

This chain connects TRBV14 to TRBJ2-7, with D perhaps being TRBD1 or TRBD2 (5 bases each). CDR1 and CDR2 from the germline V gene are SGHDN and FVKESK. This CDR3 spans 11 amino acids. Trimming stripped 5 bases from V and 6 bases from J, with 8 bases between. The DNA of the CDR3 is TGTGCCAGCAGCTATGGGGGCGAGCAGTACTTC. As protein: CASSYGGEQYF.

The CDR3 DNA is TGCGCCAGCAGACAGACTAGCGGGGAACCCTACGAGCAGTACTTC. It translates to CASRQTSGEPYEQYF. This chain joins TRBV5-1 and TRBJ2-7; 11 bases map to TRBD2. Germline V lookup: CDR1 SGHRS, CDR2 YFSETQ. V was clipped by 5 bases and J by 2 bases; unmatched bases: 6. This CDR3 is built from 15 residues.

This clone was detected a few times. The gene calls are TRBV7-2 and TRBJ1-5; maybe TRBD1 (6 bases). The CDR3 loop spans 14 amino acids. Trimming cost V 5 bases and J 5 bases, with 13 bases left between them. The germline CDR1 and CDR2 sequences are SGHTA and FQGNSA. CDR3 loop: CASSRGGGHQPQHF. The CDR3 DNA follows: TGTGCCAGCAGCCGGGGTGGGGGCCATCAGCCCCAGCATTTT.

This chain links TRBV5-1 with TRBJ2-5; tentatively, D is TRBD2 (6 bases). Germline V gene data show CDR1 as SGHRS and CDR2 as YFSETQ. V was cut by 4 bases and J by 4 bases, with 11 bases left in between. The CDR3 totals 13 residues. The DNA for the CDR3 is TGCGCCAGCAGCACGGGACTGCGAGAGACCCAGTACTTC. Protein sequence: CASSTGLRETQYF.